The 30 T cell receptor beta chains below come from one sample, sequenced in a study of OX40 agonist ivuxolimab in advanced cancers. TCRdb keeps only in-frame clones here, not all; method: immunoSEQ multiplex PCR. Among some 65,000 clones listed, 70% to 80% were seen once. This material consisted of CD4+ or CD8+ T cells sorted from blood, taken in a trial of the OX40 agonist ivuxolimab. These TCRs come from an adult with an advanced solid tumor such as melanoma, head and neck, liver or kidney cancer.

The CDR3 here is CATRLAGDNTDTQYF. CDR3 DNA sequence: TGCGCCACCCGACTAGCGGGGGACAACACAGATACGCAGTATTTT. V gene TRBV5-1 combines with J gene TRBJ2-3; 12 bases are a match to TRBD2. The CDR3 is made up of 15 amino acids. J gave up 2 bases and V 9 bases, and 7 bases lay outside the gene matches. Per germline, CDR1 SGHRS and CDR2 YFSETQ.

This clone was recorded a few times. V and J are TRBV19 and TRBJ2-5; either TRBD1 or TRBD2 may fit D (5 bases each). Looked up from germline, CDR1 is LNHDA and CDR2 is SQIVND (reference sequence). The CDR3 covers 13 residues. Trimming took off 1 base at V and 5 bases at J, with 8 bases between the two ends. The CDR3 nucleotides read TGTGCCAGTAGTATAGCGGGGCAGGAGACCCAGTACTTC. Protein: CASSIAGQETQYF.

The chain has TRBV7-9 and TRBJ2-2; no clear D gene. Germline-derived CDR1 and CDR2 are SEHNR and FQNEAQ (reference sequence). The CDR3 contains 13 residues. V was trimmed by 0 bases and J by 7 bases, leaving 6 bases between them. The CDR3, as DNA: TGTGCCAGCAGCTTAGCAACCTACGGGGAGCTGTTTTTT. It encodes CASSLATYGELFF.

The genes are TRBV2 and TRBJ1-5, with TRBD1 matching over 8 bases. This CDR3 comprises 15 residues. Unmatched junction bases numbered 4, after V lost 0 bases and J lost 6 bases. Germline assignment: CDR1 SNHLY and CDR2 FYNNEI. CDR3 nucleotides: TGTGCCAGCAGTGAAGCAACGCAGGGGGCTCAGCCCCAGCATTTT. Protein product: CASSEATQGAQPQHF.

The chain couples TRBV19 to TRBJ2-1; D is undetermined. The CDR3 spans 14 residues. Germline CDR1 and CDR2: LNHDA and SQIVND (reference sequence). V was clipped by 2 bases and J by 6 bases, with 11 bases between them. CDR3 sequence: CASSIQGPLNEQFF. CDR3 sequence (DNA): TGTGCCAGTAGTATACAAGGACCACTCAATGAGCAGTTCTTC.

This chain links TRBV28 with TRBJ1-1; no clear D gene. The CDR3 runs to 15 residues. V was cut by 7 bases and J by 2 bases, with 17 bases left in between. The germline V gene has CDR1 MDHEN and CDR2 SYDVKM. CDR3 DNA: TGTGCCAGCAACCCGAGTGTGGGGTATAACACTGAAGCTTTCTTT. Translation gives CASNPSVGYNTEAFF.

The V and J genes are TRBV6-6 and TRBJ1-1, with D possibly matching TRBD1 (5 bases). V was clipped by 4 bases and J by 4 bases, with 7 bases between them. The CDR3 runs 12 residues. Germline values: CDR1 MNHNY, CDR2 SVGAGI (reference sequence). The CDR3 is CASSSTATEAFF. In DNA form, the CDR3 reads TGTGCCAGCAGTTCGACAGCCACTGAAGCTTTCTTT.

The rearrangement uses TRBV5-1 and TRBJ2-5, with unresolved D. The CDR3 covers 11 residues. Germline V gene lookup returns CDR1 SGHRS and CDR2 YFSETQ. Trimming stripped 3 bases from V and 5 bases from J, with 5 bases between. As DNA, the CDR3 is TGCGCCAGCAGCTCCCACGAGACCCAGTACTTC. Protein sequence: CASSSHETQYF.

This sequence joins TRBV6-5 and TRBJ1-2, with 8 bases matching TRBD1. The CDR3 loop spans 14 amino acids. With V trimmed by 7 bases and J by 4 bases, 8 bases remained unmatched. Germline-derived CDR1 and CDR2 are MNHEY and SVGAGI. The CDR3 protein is CASKQQQGGYGYTF. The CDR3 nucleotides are TGTGCCAGCAAACAACAACAGGGGGGCTATGGCTACACCTTC.

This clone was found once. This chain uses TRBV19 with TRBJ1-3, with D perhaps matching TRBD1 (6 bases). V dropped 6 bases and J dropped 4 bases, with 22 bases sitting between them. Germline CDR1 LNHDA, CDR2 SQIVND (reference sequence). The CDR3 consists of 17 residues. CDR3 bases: TGTGCCAGTAGCACTTTGGGGGCCGGCGGGGCAGGAAACACCATATATTTT. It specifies CASSTLGAGGAGNTIYF.

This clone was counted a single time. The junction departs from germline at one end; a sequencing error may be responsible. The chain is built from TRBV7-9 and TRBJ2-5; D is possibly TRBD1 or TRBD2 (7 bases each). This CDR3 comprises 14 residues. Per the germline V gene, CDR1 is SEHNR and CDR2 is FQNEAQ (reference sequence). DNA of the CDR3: TGTGCCAGCAGTACAGGATCCAGGGGGGGACTTAAGGACTTC. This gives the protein CASSTGSRGGLKDF.

CDR3 loop: CASSVDPGQGDTQYF. CDR3 bases: TGTGCCAGCAGCGTAGATCCGGGGCAGGGAGATACGCAGTATTTT. The chain has TRBV9 and TRBJ2-3; D could derive from TRBD1 or TRBD2 (5 bases each). The V end was cut by 0 bases, the J end by 5 bases, with 13 bases between. The germline V gene encodes CDR1 SGDLS and CDR2 YYNGEE. This CDR3 has 15 residues.

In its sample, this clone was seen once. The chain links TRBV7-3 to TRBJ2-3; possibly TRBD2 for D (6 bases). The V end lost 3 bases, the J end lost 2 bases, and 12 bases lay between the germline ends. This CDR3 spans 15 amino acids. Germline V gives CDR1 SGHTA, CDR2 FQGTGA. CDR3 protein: CASSLFGGDTDTQYF. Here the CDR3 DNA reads TGTGCCAGCAGCTTGTTTGGAGGGGACACAGATACGCAGTATTTT.

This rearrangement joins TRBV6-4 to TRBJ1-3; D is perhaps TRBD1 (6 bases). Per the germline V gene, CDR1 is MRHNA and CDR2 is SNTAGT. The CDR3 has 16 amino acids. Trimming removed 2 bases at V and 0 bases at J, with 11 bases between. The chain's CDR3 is CASSDATGSSGNTIYF. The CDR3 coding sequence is TGTGCCAGCAGTGACGCGACAGGATCCTCTGGAAACACCATATATTTT.

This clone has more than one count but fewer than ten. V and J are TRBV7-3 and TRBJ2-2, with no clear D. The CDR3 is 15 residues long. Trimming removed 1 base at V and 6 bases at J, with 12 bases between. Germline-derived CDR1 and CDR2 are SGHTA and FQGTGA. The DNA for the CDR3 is TGTGCCAGCAGCTTAAATTTGGGGTTGGCCGGGGAGCTGTTTTTT. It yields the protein CASSLNLGLAGELFF.

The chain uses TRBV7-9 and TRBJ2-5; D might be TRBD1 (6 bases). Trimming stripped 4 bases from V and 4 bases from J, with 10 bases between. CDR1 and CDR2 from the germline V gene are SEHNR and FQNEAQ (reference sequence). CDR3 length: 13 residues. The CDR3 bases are TGTGCCAGCAGCTCGGCCAGGGGAGAGACCCAGTACTTC. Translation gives CASSSARGETQYF.

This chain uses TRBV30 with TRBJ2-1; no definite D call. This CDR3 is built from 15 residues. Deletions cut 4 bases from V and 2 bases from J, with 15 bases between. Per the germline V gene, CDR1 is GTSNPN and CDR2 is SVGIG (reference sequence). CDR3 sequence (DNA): TGTGCCTGGATCCGTACTAACGGCCCCTACAATGAGCAGTTCTTC. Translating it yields CAWIRTNGPYNEQFF. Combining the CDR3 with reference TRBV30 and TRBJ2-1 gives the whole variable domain SQTIHQWPATLVQPVGSPLSLECTVEGTSNPNLYWYRQAAGRGLQLLFYSVGIGQISSEVPQNLSASRPQDRQFILSSKKLLLSDSGFYLCAWIRTNGPYNEQFFGPGTRLTVL.

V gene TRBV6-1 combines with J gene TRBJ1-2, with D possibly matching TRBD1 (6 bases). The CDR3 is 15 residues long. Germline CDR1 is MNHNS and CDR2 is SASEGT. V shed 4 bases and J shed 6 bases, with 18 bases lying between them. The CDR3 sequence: CASSVGTLELNGYTF. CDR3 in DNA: TGTGCCAGCAGTGTGGGGACACTGGAACTAAATGGCTACACCTTC.

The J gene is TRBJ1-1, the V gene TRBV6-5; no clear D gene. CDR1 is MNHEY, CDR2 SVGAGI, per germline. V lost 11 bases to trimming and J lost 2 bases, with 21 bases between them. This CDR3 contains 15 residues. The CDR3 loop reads CASQSWTGRNTEAFF. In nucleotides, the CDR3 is TGTGCCTCCCAAAGTTGGACGGGAAGAAACACTGAAGCTTTCTTT.

CDR3 residues: CASSYSWDNQPQHF. The CDR3 DNA sequence: TGTGCCAGCAGTTACTCCTGGGACAATCAGCCCCAGCATTTT. The V and J genes are TRBV6-5 and TRBJ1-5; D uncertain. Germline loops: CDR1 MNHEY, CDR2 SVGAGI. V lost 0 bases to trimming and J lost 3 bases, with 6 bases between them. This CDR3 comprises 14 residues.

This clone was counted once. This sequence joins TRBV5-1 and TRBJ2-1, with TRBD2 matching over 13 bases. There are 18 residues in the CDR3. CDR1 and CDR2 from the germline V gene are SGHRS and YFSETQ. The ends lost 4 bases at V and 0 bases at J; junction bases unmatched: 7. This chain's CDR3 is CASSTRTSGGLSYNEQFF. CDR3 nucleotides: TGCGCCAGCAGCACTCGGACTAGCGGGGGACTCTCCTACAATGAGCAGTTCTTC.

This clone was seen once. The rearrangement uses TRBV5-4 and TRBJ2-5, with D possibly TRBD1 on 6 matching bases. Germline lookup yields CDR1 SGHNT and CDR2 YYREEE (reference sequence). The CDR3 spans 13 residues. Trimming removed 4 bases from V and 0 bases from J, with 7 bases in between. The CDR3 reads CASSRDNQETQYF. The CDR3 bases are TGTGCCAGCAGCCGGGACAACCAAGAGACCCAGTACTTC.

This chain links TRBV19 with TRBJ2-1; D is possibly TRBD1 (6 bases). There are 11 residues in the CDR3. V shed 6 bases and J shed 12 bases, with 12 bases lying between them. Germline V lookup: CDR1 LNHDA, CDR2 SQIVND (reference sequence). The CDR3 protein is CASSRGDAQFF. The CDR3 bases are TGTGCCAGTAGCAGGGGTGACGCGCAGTTCTTC.

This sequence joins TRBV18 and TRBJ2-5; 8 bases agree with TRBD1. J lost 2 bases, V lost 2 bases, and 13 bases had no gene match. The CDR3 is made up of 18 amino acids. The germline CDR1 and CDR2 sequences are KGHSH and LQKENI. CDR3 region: CASSPRNAPGQAQETQYF. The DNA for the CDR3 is TGTGCCAGCTCACCAAGAAACGCTCCGGGACAGGCTCAAGAGACCCAGTACTTC.

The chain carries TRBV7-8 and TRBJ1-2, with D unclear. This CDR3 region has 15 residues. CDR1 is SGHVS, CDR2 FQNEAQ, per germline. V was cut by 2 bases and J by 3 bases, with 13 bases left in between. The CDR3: CASSLINGVDYGYTF. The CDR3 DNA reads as TGTGCCAGCAGCTTAATCAATGGAGTTGACTATGGCTACACCTTC.

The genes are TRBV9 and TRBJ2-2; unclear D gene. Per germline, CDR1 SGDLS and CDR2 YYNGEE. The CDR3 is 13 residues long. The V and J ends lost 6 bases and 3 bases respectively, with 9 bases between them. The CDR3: CASTVGDTGELFF. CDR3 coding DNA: TGTGCCAGCACCGTTGGGGACACCGGGGAGCTGTTTTTT.

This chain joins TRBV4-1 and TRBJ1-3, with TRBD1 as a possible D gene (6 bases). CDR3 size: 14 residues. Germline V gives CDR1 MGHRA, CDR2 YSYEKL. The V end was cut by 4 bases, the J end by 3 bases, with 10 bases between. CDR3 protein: CASSPDSLGNTIYF. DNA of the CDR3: TGCGCCAGCAGCCCGGACAGCCTTGGAAACACCATATATTTT.

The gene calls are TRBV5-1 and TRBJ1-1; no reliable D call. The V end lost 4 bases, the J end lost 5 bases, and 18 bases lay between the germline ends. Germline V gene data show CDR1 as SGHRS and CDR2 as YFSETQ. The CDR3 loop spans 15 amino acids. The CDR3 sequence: CASSLDGLRGTEAFF. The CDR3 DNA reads TGCGCCAGCAGCCTAGACGGGCTACGGGGTACTGAAGCTTTCTTT.

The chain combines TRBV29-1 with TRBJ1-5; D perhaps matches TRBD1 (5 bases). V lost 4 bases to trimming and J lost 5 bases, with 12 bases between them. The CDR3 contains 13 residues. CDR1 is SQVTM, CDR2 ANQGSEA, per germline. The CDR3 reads CSVVYGDDQPQHF. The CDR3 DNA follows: TGCAGCGTTGTTTACGGGGACGATCAGCCCCAGCATTTT.

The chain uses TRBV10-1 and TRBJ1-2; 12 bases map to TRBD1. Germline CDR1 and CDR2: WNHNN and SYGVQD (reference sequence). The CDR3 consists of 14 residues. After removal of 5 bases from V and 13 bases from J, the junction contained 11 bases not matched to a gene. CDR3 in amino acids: CASSIFGTGGSGTF. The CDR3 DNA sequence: TGCGCCAGCAGTATCTTCGGGACAGGGGGCTCCGGCACCTTC.